The T cell receptor (beta chain) under discussion was sequenced for a study of blood T cell repertoires in COVID-19. Study as a whole: Both acute and convalescent COVID-19 samples were obtained from the United States, Italy and Spain. T cells, B-cell-depleted T cells, or PBMCs supplied cDNA or gDNA.

This study enrolled people aged about 18 to 100 from roughly 24 US geographic areas. V shed 3 bases and J 5 bases; nucleotides not matched to a gene: 15. The CDR3 has 17 amino acids. Germline CDR1 and CDR2: MGHRA and YSYEKL. Study processing details: Reference gene primer amplification in the assay estimated nucleated cell counts. Repertoires were generated with immunoSEQ multiplex PCR, while TCRdb's copy carries only in-frame clones and drops some. V and J calls and clone size are as listed in that table; D and trimming were resolved from the DNA. Here the sample spans 310,000 or so clones, around nine tenths being singletons.

The chain couples TRBV4-1 to TRBJ2-7, with TRBD2 matching 8 bases. The clonotype comes from a woman aged 40 to 50 who had recovered from COVID-19. Material for sequencing was PBMCs or T cells enriched from blood (not recorded which). The CDR3 sequence is CASSHGLAGGSGDEQYF. The DNA of the CDR3 is TGCGCCAGCAGCCATGGACTAGCCGGGGGCTCTGGGGACGAGCAGTACTTC.